This T cell receptor beta chain is from a study of T-cell reconstitution after alpha-beta-depleted transplantation in children (dated by TCRdb to 2016 to 2017). Looking at the study overall: Using TCR repertoire profiling, the study followed T-cell immune reconstitution in a quantitative way in children after TCRalphabeta/CD19-depleted allogeneic hematopoietic cell transplantation.

The library was obtained by PCR. Sequencer: Illumina HiSeq 2500. TCR libraries were prepared with molecular barcoding, using unique molecular identifiers to normalize TCRbeta repertoire quantification. Using fastp at Q25 and MiXCR, TCRdb reprocessed the public reads and kept productive beta chains. Each record represents a unique CDR3 protein, reported with the most common genes and DNA among its rows. For this sample there are 60,000 to 100,000 distinct CDR3 sequences; around a sixth appear just once. Together, the top ten hold roughly half of the sample. Taken from cysteine to phenylalanine, the CDR3 has 17 residues. Just CDR3 DNA is preserved here, 51 bases in frame from base 1. The CDR1 and CDR2 encoded by the germline V gene (reference sequence) are MNHEY and SMNVEV. V and J are truncated by 5 bases and 0 bases respectively, leaving an intervening sequence of 17 bases. Study-wide conclusions, independent of this receptor: The apparently early recovery of alphabetaT-cell counts about two months after transplant reportedly depended on only several hundred rapidly expanded clones that came from non-depleted graft cells. Hyperexpanded clone frequencies declined over subsequent months; after one year, T-cell counts and TCRbeta diversity were mostly attributed to newly produced T cells. In some patients, the high TCRbeta diversity seen at day 60 was put down to recipient T cells and intrathymic progenitors that had survived conditioning.

The treatment or condition label, read with the paper, signifies: allogeneic hematopoietic cell transplantation with graft depleted of TCRalphabeta T cells and CD19 B cells. Transplant recipients were children who received TCRalphabeta/CD19-depleted allogeneic hematopoietic cell grafts. This clonotype was recorded a few times. What this receptor recognizes is not known. No much larger clone exists at a distance of one base, and base qualities are not known. The rearrangement joined TRBV27 to TRBJ1-5, with the D gene too uncertain to name. The source is a male patient aged 2-9 years who had a stem cell transplant for acute lymphoblastic leukemia, so the T cells may come from the graft donor. The specimen comprised PBMCs, mostly from graft donor cells, sampled 360 days after TCRalphabeta/CD19-depleted stem cell transplant. The DNA is as follows: TGTGCCAGCAGTCCGCGTGGGTTCGGTATTAGCAATCAGCCCCAGCATTTT. This sequence encodes CASSPRGFGISNQPQHF.